The 14 T cell receptor beta chains below all came from one sample that was sequenced in a study of T cells after yellow fever vaccination. From the 5' RACE reads, TCRdb called clonotypes with MiXCR, one entry per CDR3 protein. There are tens of thousands of distinct CDR3 sequences in the sample; about 6% occur only once, and roughly 2% lies in the top ten. The specimen comprised CD4+ T cells sorted from PBMCs, sampled around 15 days after the first yellow fever vaccination. Every receptor here comes from a young man who received the YFV17D yellow fever vaccine.

The chain has TRBV4-1 and TRBJ2-7; 7 bases map to TRBD2. CDR3 length: 15 amino acids. CDR1 MGHRA and CDR2 YSYEKL come from the germline V gene. V lost 4 bases, J lost 0 bases, and 6 bases stayed unmatched. This chain's CDR3 is CASSPLAGVSYEQYV. In nucleotides, the CDR3 is TGCGCCAGCAGCCCCTTGGCGGGGGTCTCCTACGAGCAGTACGTC.

On this clonotype itself: A read error is possible here, since a much larger clone lies one base away. The rearrangement uses TRBV9 and TRBJ1-1; D uncertain. This CDR3 region has 12 residues. Germline assignment: CDR1 SGDLS and CDR2 YYNGEE. The CDR3 sequence is CASSRMNTEALF. In DNA, the CDR3 is TGTGCCAGCAGTCGGATGAACACTGAAGCTCTCTTT.

There are many counts of this clonotype. The genes are TRBV7-2 and TRBJ2-4, with 10 positions matching TRBD2. The CDR3 covers 15 residues. The germline gives CDR1 SGHTA, CDR2 FQGNSA. V lost 5 bases, J lost 9 bases, and 10 bases stayed unmatched. The CDR3 loop reads CASSLSSGGPPIQYF. Written as DNA, the CDR3 is TGTGCCAGCAGCCTAAGTAGCGGGGGGCCACCCATTCAGTACTTC.

A remark on this clonotype: This clone may be a read error of a much larger clone one base away. The chain has TRBV5-1 and TRBJ2-7; the D is unclear. V lost 0 bases and J 2 bases, leaving 15 bases between the germline ends. The CDR3 is 16 residues long. CDR1 SGHRS and CDR2 YFSETQ come from the germline V gene. CDR3 amino acids: CASSLVPAAVTYEQYF. The CDR3 nucleotides are TGCGCCAGCAGCTTGGTTCCGGCGGCCGTAACCTACGAGCAGTACTTC.

The table lists this clonotype with a count of one. This sequence joins TRBV30 and TRBJ2-5; D is tentatively TRBD1 or TRBD2 (7 bases each). The V gene lost 4 bases and the J gene lost 4 bases, with 19 bases spanning the gap. The CDR3 is made up of 15 amino acids. In germline, CDR1 is GTSNPN, CDR2 SVGIG (reference sequence). CDR3 DNA sequence: TGTGCCTGGATTAAATGGGCAGGGGGGGGAGAGACCCAGTACTTC. Translating gives CAWIKWAGGGETQYF.

This clonotype was seen repeatedly, ten times or more. The V and J genes are TRBV18 and TRBJ2-3, with 7 bases identical to TRBD1. There are 16 residues in the CDR3. J lost 2 bases, V lost 6 bases, and 11 bases had no gene match. In germline, CDR1 is KGHSH, CDR2 LQKENI. CDR3: CASSQQGQANTDTQYF. The DNA of the CDR3 is TGTGCCAGCTCTCAACAGGGGCAGGCCAACACAGATACGCAGTATTTT.

This clonotype occurred many times. The chain has TRBV5-1 and TRBJ1-1; D may be TRBD1 (5 bases). CDR1 and CDR2 (germline): SGHRS, YFSETQ. There are 14 residues in the CDR3. Trimming left V 0 bases short and J 3 bases short, with 9 bases between. CDR3 DNA: TGCGCCAGCAGCTTGGGGGGGACGGACACTGAAGCTTTCTTT. Its protein is CASSLGGTDTEAFF.

On this clonotype: One base away lies a much larger clone, so this may be a sequencing read error. The chain couples TRBV20-1 to TRBJ2-3; TRBD2 matches 9 bases. Germline assignment: CDR1 DFQATT and CDR2 SNEGSKA (reference sequence). The CDR3 length is 15 residues. CDR3 sequence: CCARRSGGPTDTQYF. DNA for the CDR3: TGCTGTGCTAGACGGAGCGGGGGGCCCACAGATACGCAGTATTTT.

In this sample, this clonotype turned up many times. One end of the junction is discordant with germline, which a read error may explain. The chain combines TRBV7-7 with TRBJ2-2; D uncertain. Per germline, CDR1 SSHAT and CDR2 FNYEAQ (reference sequence). The CDR3 runs to 14 residues. The CDR3 here is CASSLVVNTGELFF. CDR3 in DNA: TGTGCTAGCAGCTTAGTAGTAAACACCGGGGAGCTGTTTTTT.

This clonotype was counted at least ten times. J is TRBJ2-7 and V is TRBV7-6, with TRBD1 as a possible D gene (5 bases). V was trimmed by 5 bases and J by 4 bases, leaving 12 bases between them. The CDR3 covers 13 residues. Germline lookup yields CDR1 SGHVS and CDR2 FNYEAQ. The CDR3 DNA reads TGTGCCAGCAGCCCCAGACAGATATACGAGCAGTACTTC. It encodes CASSPRQIYEQYF.

There are a few counts of this clonotype. CDR3 in amino acids: CASRFTIRDRASAGYTF. The DNA for the CDR3 is TGTGCAAGTCGGTTCACGATAAGGGACAGGGCATCGGCGGGCTACACCTTC. The V call is TRBV12-2, the J call TRBJ1-2. TRBV12-2 is flagged as a pseudogene. The CDR3 has 17 amino acids.

The chain couples TRBV20-1 to TRBJ2-5, with D perhaps TRBD2 (7 bases). Germline lookup yields CDR1 DFQATT and CDR2 SNEGSKA (reference sequence). The CDR3 has 16 residues. Trimming removed 6 bases from V and 4 bases from J, with 24 bases in between. CDR3 sequence (DNA): TGCAGTGCCAAGAGGGGGGGGGGGTCCGGAGGAGAGACCCAGTACTTC. It codes for CSAKRGGGSGGETQYF.

This clonotype was detected ten times or more. The chain is built from TRBV9 and TRBJ2-5; a weak D match, TRBD1 (6 bases). CDR3 length: 15 residues. V was trimmed by 0 bases and J by 5 bases, leaving 14 bases between them. Germline lookup yields CDR1 SGDLS and CDR2 YYNGEE. The CDR3 DNA is TGTGCCAGCAGCGTAGGGGCAGGGGCGGGTGAGACCCAGTACTTC. Its translation: CASSVGAGAGETQYF.

This clonotype was seen many times. DNA for the CDR3: TGCGCCAGCAGCTTGGGCACAGGGGGTTCACGAAACATTCAGTACTTC. It specifies CASSLGTGGSRNIQYF. The V gene is TRBV5-1, the J gene TRBJ2-4; TRBD1 matches 8 bases. The CDR3 loop spans 16 amino acids. Trimming removed 0 bases from V and 6 bases from J; junction bases left unmatched: 8. Germline V gene sequence: CDR1 SGHRS, CDR2 YFSETQ.